These 16 T cell receptor beta chains originate from one sample sequenced in a study of cytomegalovirus exposure and HLA in healthy donors. Use of 60 Vbeta and 13 Jbeta primers characterized the PCR. Assay: immunoSEQ multiplex PCR; the TCRdb copy retains only in-frame clones and omits some. The table includes about 99,000 clones, 9.5% to 13% detected once. The source material was PBMCs. These receptor sequences come from a man aged 40-50 years in good health and CMV-seropositive.

This clone has just a few counts. The J gene is TRBJ1-2, the V gene TRBV5-4; 9 bases are a match to TRBD1. Germline trimming cut 5 bases from V and 7 bases from J; bases unmatched to any gene: 9. CDR1 is SGHNT and CDR2 is YYREEE in the germline V gene (reference sequence). The CDR3 loop spans 14 amino acids. The CDR3 nucleotides read TGTGCCAGCAGAATACAGGGGGCTAGTAGTGGCTACACCTTC. Translation: CASRIQGASSGYTF.

The rearrangement links TRBV5-1 to TRBJ2-1; D perhaps matches TRBD2 (5 bases). Looked up from germline, CDR1 is SGHRS and CDR2 is YFSETQ. The CDR3 consists of 14 residues. Trimming stripped 2 bases from V and 2 bases from J, with 8 bases between. DNA for the CDR3: TGCGCCAGCAGCTTTAGCGCGCCCTACAATGAGCAGTTCTTC. Its translation: CASSFSAPYNEQFF.

The chain links TRBV6-1 to TRBJ2-2; 7 bases fit TRBD2. The CDR3 extends over 14 amino acids. Germline CDR1 is MNHNS and CDR2 is SASEGT. J gave up 0 bases and V 7 bases, and 2 bases lay outside the gene matches. The CDR3 spells CASTGGTNTGELFF. CDR3 in DNA: TGTGCCAGCACGGGAGGTACGAACACCGGGGAGCTGTTTTTT.

This clone was recorded a few times. Here the CDR3 reads CASSLTTRPGLAGGDSYEQYF. The CDR3, as DNA: TGTGCCAGCAGCTTAACGACAAGACCGGGACTAGCGGGAGGGGACTCCTACGAGCAGTACTTC. This chain joins TRBV7-3 and TRBJ2-7; 16 positions match TRBD2. Germline lookup yields CDR1 SGHTA and CDR2 FQGTGA. The CDR3 is 21 residues long. V dropped 0 bases and J dropped 0; count of bases not matched to a gene: 11. The full variable domain, its missing parts supplied by reference TRBV7-3 and TRBJ2-7, is GAGVSQTPSNKVTEKGKYVELRCDPISGHTALYWYRQSLGQGPEFLIYFQGTGAADDSGLPNDRFFAVRPEGSVSTLKIQRTERGDSAVYLCASSLTTRPGLAGGDSYEQYFGPGTRLTVT.

The sample holds a few counts of this clone. The V and J genes are TRBV16 and TRBJ1-1; maybe TRBD1 (5 bases). The CDR3 runs to 15 residues. Germline assignment: CDR1 KGHSY and CDR2 FQNENV. Trimming cost V 6 bases and J 2 bases, with 16 bases left between them. CDR3 in amino acids: CASRFPTVSNTEAFF. In nucleotides, the CDR3 is TGTGCCAGCAGATTCCCGACAGTTTCTAACACTGAAGCTTTCTTT.

This sequence joins TRBV2 and TRBJ1-5; 8 bases are a match to TRBD1. The CDR3 loop spans 15 amino acids. V was clipped by 7 bases and J by 2 bases; unmatched bases: 7. Germline lookup yields CDR1 SNHLY and CDR2 FYNNEI. In DNA, the CDR3 is TGTGCCAGCACCCTAGACAGGGGCGGCAATCAGCCCCAGCATTTT. Protein sequence: CASTLDRGGNQPQHF.

This clone turned up a few times. The J gene is TRBJ2-7, the V gene TRBV2, with 8 bases that match TRBD2. The V gene's germline CDR1 is SNHLY and CDR2 FYNNEI. The V gene end was trimmed by 6 bases and the J gene end by 3 bases; junction bases not matched to a gene: 1. This CDR3 has 12 amino acids. CDR3 protein: CASRLAVYEQYF. The DNA of the CDR3 is TGTGCCAGCAGACTAGCGGTCTACGAGCAGTACTTC.

A few counts support this clone. The chain couples TRBV5-4 to TRBJ2-1, with TRBD2 identical over 7 bases. V was clipped by 4 bases and J by 0 bases; unmatched bases: 4. This CDR3 comprises 15 residues. From germline, CDR1 is SGHNT and CDR2 YYREEE (reference sequence). The CDR3: CASSRSGDSYNEQFF. The CDR3 DNA sequence: TGTGCCAGCAGCCGGAGCGGGGACTCCTACAATGAGCAGTTCTTC.

This clone was found many times. The chain links TRBV7-8 to TRBJ2-3, with D possibly being TRBD2 (7 bases). The germline CDR1 and CDR2 sequences are SGHVS and FQNEAQ. The V end was cut by 5 bases, the J end by 9 bases, with 24 bases between. The CDR3 has 16 amino acids. The CDR3 DNA is TGTGCCAGCAGCGAGGGGGGGAGCATGAGCTTGGGGACGCAGTATTTT. Residues: CASSEGGSMSLGTQYF.

The chain couples TRBV21-1 to TRBJ2-7; the D segment call TRBD2 is taken from the table without a DNA check. TRBV21-1 corresponds to a pseudogene. CDR3 length equals 16 residues. CDR3 region: CASSKVHQTSAYEQYF. CDR3 DNA sequence: TGTGCCAGCAGCAAAGTCCACCAGACTAGTGCCTACGAGCAGTACTTC.

This clone was counted a few times. This chain uses TRBV27 with TRBJ2-7; 8 bases match TRBD2. CDR1 MNHEY and CDR2 SMNVEV come from the germline V gene (reference sequence). Trimming cost V 8 bases and J 3 bases; bases outside gene matches: 9. The CDR3 runs 14 residues. CDR3 sequence (DNA): TGTGCCAGCGGCTTCGGGACTAGTCACTACGAGCAGTACTTC. Translated: CASGFGTSHYEQYF.

This clone was recorded a few times. The V gene is TRBV10-3, the J gene TRBJ1-5, with D unclear. CDR1 ENHRY and CDR2 SYGVKD come from the germline V gene. CDR3 size: 15 residues. Trimming removed 0 bases from V and 4 bases from J, with 10 bases in between. The CDR3: CAISESRQLNQPQHF. CDR3 nucleotides: TGTGCCATCAGTGAGTCCAGGCAGTTGAATCAGCCCCAGCATTTT.

The CDR3 here is CASSQDNGFSGNTIYF. The CDR3 nucleotides are TGCGCCAGCAGCCAAGACAACGGGTTCTCTGGAAACACCATATATTTT. The chain uses TRBV4-3 and TRBJ1-3; D is ambiguous. This CDR3 has 16 amino acids. Germline V lookup: CDR1 LGHNA, CDR2 YSLEER. Trimming stripped 0 bases from V and 0 bases from J, with 9 bases between.

This clone was observed a handful of times. The DNA of the CDR3 is TGTGCCTGTGGGACAGGGCGAACTGAAGCTTTCTTT. Its translation: CACGTGRTEAFF. The V and J genes are TRBV30 and TRBJ1-1, with TRBD1 identical over 9 bases. Per the germline V gene, CDR1 is GTSNPN and CDR2 is SVGIG (reference sequence). The CDR3 spans 12 residues. J lost 5 bases, V lost 6 bases, and 4 bases had no gene match.

This clone was detected only a few times. The rearrangement uses TRBV19 and TRBJ2-6; D remains unclear. Trimming took off 2 bases at V and 1 base at J, with 9 bases between the two ends. The CDR3 spans 16 residues. CDR1 is LNHDA, CDR2 SQIVND, per germline (reference sequence). CDR3 nucleotides: TGTGCCAGTAGTATAACGAGGCAGTCTGGGGCCAACGTCCTGACTTTC. Translating it yields CASSITRQSGANVLTF.

This clone was observed a few times. CDR3 region: CASSTRDRGQPQHF. The CDR3 DNA reads TGTGCCAGCAGTACCCGGGACAGGGGTCAGCCCCAGCATTTT. The chain has TRBV7-9 and TRBJ1-5, with 10 bases fitting TRBD1. Germline values: CDR1 SEHNR, CDR2 FQNEAQ (reference sequence). The CDR3 is 14 amino acids. V trimming: 6 bases; J trimming: 6 bases; junction bases outside the gene matches: 5.